This T cell receptor beta chain was captured in a study of T cell repertoires in Merkel cell carcinoma (dated by TCRdb to the late 2010s). Notes on the research overall: Patients with prior intralesional immunotherapy or systemic immune checkpoint blockade before the biopsy were excluded. The MCPyV-specific clonotypes were initially defined from expanded tumor-infiltrating lymphocytes through tetramer sorting, cloning and paired TCR sequencing. Inclusion required a diagnosis of MCPyV-positive Merkel cell carcinoma and successful in vitro expansion of tumor-infiltrating lymphocytes. On the study overall, not on this receptor specifically: Normal tissue biopsies were not studied.

Biopsy-confirmed MCPyV-positive Merkel cell carcinoma was present in the study subjects, and positive serum antibodies to T-antigen were found in every subject. Genomic DNA was extracted from more than five adjacent 10-micron frozen tumor sections without any cell sorting or culture. Optimal cutting temperature compound was used to freeze tumor biopsy tissue measuring roughly 5 x 5 x 5 mm. In the frozen biopsy, scout sections stained with hematoxylin and eosin confirmed abundant Merkel cell carcinoma and infiltrating cells. The immunoSEQ assay was used for TRB CDR3 sequencing and data processing of tumor genomic DNA. TCRdb stores this immuneACCESS table with in-frame sequences only. Part of the clones is absent; in the studies checked, under half of the shortfall reflects unresolved V genes, and no reason is known for the rest. For this sample the table gives some 14,000 clones, of which roughly four fifths were detected only once. Of the sample, roughly 15% falls within the top ten clones.

A single count supports this clone. This clone's antigen is unknown. One base away there is no much larger clone; base qualities are not given. This TCR was recovered from an adult with Merkel cell carcinoma. Specimen: tumor tissue.

The CDR3 reads CASKKLAGDYNEQFF. The bases read TGCGCCAGCAAAAAACTAGCGGGAGACTACAATGAGCAGTTCTTC. The rearrangement combines TRBV5-1 with TRBJ2-1, with 11 junctional bases fitting TRBD2. V ends up 6 bases short and J 3 bases short, with an unmatched junction base count of 5. Reading from cysteine to phenylalanine, the CDR3 counts 15 amino acids. Only the CDR3 part of the read is kept: 45 bases, read in frame from the first base. Sequences SGHRS (CDR1) and YFSETQ (CDR2) are obtained from the germline V gene.